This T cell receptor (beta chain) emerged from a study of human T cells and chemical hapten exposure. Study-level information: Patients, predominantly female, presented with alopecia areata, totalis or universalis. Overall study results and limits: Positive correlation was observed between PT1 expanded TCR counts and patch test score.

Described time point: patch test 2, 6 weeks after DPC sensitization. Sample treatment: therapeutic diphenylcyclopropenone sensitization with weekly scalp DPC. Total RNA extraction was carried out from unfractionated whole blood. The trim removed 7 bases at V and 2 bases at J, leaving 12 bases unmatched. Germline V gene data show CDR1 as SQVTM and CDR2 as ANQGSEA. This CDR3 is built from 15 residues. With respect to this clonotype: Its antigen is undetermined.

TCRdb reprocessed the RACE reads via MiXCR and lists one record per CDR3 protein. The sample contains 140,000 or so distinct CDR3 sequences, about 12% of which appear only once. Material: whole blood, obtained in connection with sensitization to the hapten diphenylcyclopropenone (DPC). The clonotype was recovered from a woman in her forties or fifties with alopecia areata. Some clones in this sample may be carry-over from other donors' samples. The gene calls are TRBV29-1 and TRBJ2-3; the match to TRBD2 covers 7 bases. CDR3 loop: CSGMGRALSTDTQYF. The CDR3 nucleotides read TGCAGCGGTATGGGGAGGGCCTTATCCACAGATACGCAGTATTTT.